A single sample is the source of the 17 T cell receptor beta chains below, sequenced in a study of blood T cells in healthy people across ages. PCR was performed a second time for roughly 7 to 12 cycles using a sample-barcoded 5' primer and a J-beta primer mix. A single record per CDR3 protein comes from TCRdb applying MiXCR to the 5' RACE reads. The profile shows approximately 1,700,000 distinct CDR3 sequences, around 40% of them singletons. The material sequenced was blood. These receptors were taken from a human donor in good health.

This clonotype was detected only a few times. The chain employs TRBV7-2 and TRBJ2-3, with D possibly being TRBD1 or TRBD2 (6 bases each). CDR3 length: 12 residues. V lost 2 bases, J lost 8 bases, and 8 bases lay in between. Germline CDR1 SGHTA, CDR2 FQGNSA. The CDR3 sequence: CASSLTGATQYF. CDR3 sequence (DNA): TGTGCCAGCAGCTTAACGGGGGCTACGCAGTATTTT.

This sequence joins TRBV20-1 and TRBJ1-2; D perhaps matches TRBD1 (5 bases). CDR3 length: 14 amino acids. Germline values: CDR1 DFQATT, CDR2 SNEGSKA (reference sequence). Trimming stripped 3 bases from V and 3 bases from J, with 14 bases between. The CDR3 DNA follows: TGCAGTGCTAGTTTGGCGGGGGATTACTATGGCTACACCTTC. Translated: CSASLAGDYYGYTF.

This clonotype has just a few counts. V and J are TRBV15 and TRBJ2-5; a possible D gene is TRBD2 (5 bases). Germline V lookup: CDR1 LNHNV, CDR2 YYDKDF (reference sequence). V was clipped by 3 bases and J by 4 bases, with 15 bases between them. The CDR3 runs to 15 residues. The CDR3 here is CATSSSGRGRETQYF. As DNA, the CDR3 is TGTGCCACCAGCAGCTCTGGACGTGGGAGAGAGACCCAGTACTTC.

The sample holds a few counts of this clonotype. The V gene is TRBV7-2, the J gene TRBJ2-2; D is uncertain. The germline V and J ends were trimmed by 6 bases and 6 bases, with 8 bases remaining between them. The CDR3 contains 12 residues. The germline V gene encodes CDR1 SGHTA and CDR2 FQGNSA. This CDR3 reads CASSTLAGELFF. The CDR3 region has the DNA TGTGCCAGCAGTACATTGGCCGGGGAGCTGTTTTTT. Drawing the rest from reference TRBV7-2 and TRBJ2-2, the complete variable domain is GAGVSQSPSNKVTEKGKDVELRCDPISGHTALYWYRQSLGQGLEFLIYFQGNSAPDKSGLPSDRFSAERTGGSVSTLTIQRTQQEDSAVYLCASSTLAGELFFGEGSRLTVL.

The V gene is TRBV7-7, the J gene TRBJ2-1, with 7 bases lining up with TRBD1. The CDR3 runs 13 residues. J was trimmed by 13 bases and V by 4 bases; bases with no gene match: 10. CDR1 SSHAT and CDR2 FNYEAQ come from the germline V gene (reference sequence). CDR3 DNA: TGTGCCAGCAGCTACACCACAGGGGACGTACAGTTCTTC. The encoded protein is CASSYTTGDVQFF.

This clonotype was observed at least ten times. The V and J genes are TRBV4-2 and TRBJ2-1; D gene unclear. The germline V and J ends were trimmed by 2 bases and 5 bases, with 10 bases remaining between them. Germline V CDR1 and CDR2: LGHNA, YNFKEQ. The CDR3 loop spans 14 amino acids. In nucleotides, the CDR3 is TGTGCCAGCAGCCAACCGGGCTCACACAATGAGCAGTTCTTC. Its protein product is CASSQPGSHNEQFF.

V gene TRBV20-1 combines with J gene TRBJ2-1, with a possible D match to TRBD1 (5 bases). V was shortened by 5 bases and J by 9 bases, with 20 bases between the two germline ends. The germline V gene encodes CDR1 DFQATT and CDR2 SNEGSKA (reference sequence). The CDR3 spans 14 residues. In nucleotides, the CDR3 is TGCAGTGCTCCTCCTGCAGACAGAGGCAGTGAGCAGTTCTTC. Protein product: CSAPPADRGSEQFF.

This chain links TRBV4-3 with TRBJ1-2, with 8 positions matching TRBD1. CDR1 and CDR2 (germline): LGHNA, YSLEER. The trim removed 2 bases at V and 3 bases at J, leaving 5 bases unmatched. This CDR3 has 15 residues. The CDR3 sequence: CASSQKPGQDYGYTF. DNA of the CDR3: TGCGCCAGCAGCCAAAAGCCGGGACAGGACTATGGCTACACCTTC.

CDR3 amino acids: CASSGQTGPQHYGYTF. CDR3 nucleotides: TGTGCCAGCAGCGGGCAGACAGGACCTCAACATTATGGCTACACCTTC. V usage is TRBV9 and J usage is TRBJ1-2; D might be TRBD1 (6 bases). The germline V gene has CDR1 SGDLS and CDR2 YYNGEE. The CDR3 runs 16 residues. V gave up 3 bases and J gave up 5 bases, with 20 bases separating them.

This clonotype was counted between two and nine times. V is TRBV7-2 and J is TRBJ2-1; no definite D call. Germline assignment: CDR1 SGHTA and CDR2 FQGNSA. The CDR3 is 14 residues long. V lost 3 bases to trimming and J lost 1 base, with 7 bases between them. The CDR3 region has the DNA TGTGCCAGCAGCTTCAGGCCTTCCTACAATGAGCAGTTCTTC. Its protein product is CASSFRPSYNEQFF.

This clonotype was seen a few times. V and J are TRBV20-1 and TRBJ1-1, with TRBD1 matching 10 bases. V lost 6 bases and J lost 3; bases outside the gene matches: 7. Germline-derived CDR1 and CDR2 are DFQATT and SNEGSKA (reference sequence). The CDR3 runs to 14 residues. The CDR3 region is CSAHPGQGYTEAFF. The CDR3 region has the DNA TGCAGTGCCCACCCGGGACAGGGGTACACTGAAGCTTTCTTT.

The table lists this clonotype with many counts. The J gene is TRBJ2-7, the V gene TRBV29-1; 8 positions agree with TRBD1. Trimming took 6 bases from V and 2 from J; bases not matched to a gene: 6. The CDR3 is 13 residues long. The germline CDR1 and CDR2 sequences are SQVTM and ANQGSEA. The CDR3 is CSVVDRGPYEQYF. CDR3 nucleotides: TGCAGCGTCGTTGACAGGGGTCCCTACGAGCAGTACTTC.

The chain joins TRBV6-6 to TRBJ2-3; 10 bases agree with TRBD1. The CDR3 covers 17 residues. The germline gives CDR1 MNHNY, CDR2 SVGAGI (reference sequence). The J segment lost 6 bases and the V segment lost 1 base, leaving 10 bases of the junction unmatched. CDR3 in DNA: TGTGCCAGCAGTTACTATATGGGACAGGGGAGCTGGGATACGCAGTATTTT. It encodes CASSYYMGQGSWDTQYF.

This clonotype was detected a few times. The rearrangement uses TRBV5-1 and TRBJ1-4; no clear D gene. Germline CDR1 is SGHRS and CDR2 is YFSETQ. The CDR3 has 14 residues. V lost 9 bases, J lost 8 bases, and 20 bases lay in between. In DNA form, the CDR3 reads TGCGCCACCCAAGCAGTTCCCGGAGGGGAAAAACTGTTTTTT. Translating it yields CATQAVPGGEKLFF. The full variable domain, rest sourced from reference TRBV5-1 and TRBJ1-4, is KAGVTQTPRYLIKTRGQQVTLSCSPISGHRSVSWYQQTPGQGLQFLFEYFSETQRNKGNFPGRFSGRQFSNSRSEMNVSTLELGDSALYLCATQAVPGGEKLFFGSGTQLSVL.

V usage is TRBV3-1 and J usage is TRBJ2-3; D may be TRBD1 (5 bases). The germline V gene has CDR1 LGHDT and CDR2 YNNKEL (reference sequence). The V gene lost 4 bases and the J gene lost 6 bases, with 14 bases spanning the gap. The length of the CDR3 is 14 residues. CDR3 amino acids: CASSLTSGHDTQYF. In DNA form, the CDR3 reads TGTGCCAGCAGCCTAACCTCCGGACACGATACGCAGTATTTT.

V gene TRBV7-8 combines with J gene TRBJ2-3; D unclear. The CDR3 runs 16 residues. Germline V lookup: CDR1 SGHVS, CDR2 FQNEAQ. Trimming removed 1 base at V and 2 bases at J, with 13 bases between. The DNA of the CDR3 is TGTGCCAGCAGCTTAGGTATTTCACAGCTCACAGATACGCAGTATTTT. Translation gives CASSLGISQLTDTQYF.

This rearrangement joins TRBV20-1 to TRBJ2-1; D unclear. The germline V gene encodes CDR1 DFQATT and CDR2 SNEGSKA (reference sequence). V shed 3 bases and J shed 3 bases, with 6 bases lying between them. The CDR3 extends over 12 amino acids. The CDR3: CSASLNYNEQFF. Written as DNA, the CDR3 is TGCAGTGCTAGCCTAAACTACAATGAGCAGTTCTTC.